This TCR beta chain was documented in a study of blood T cell repertoires in COVID-19. Assay used: immunoSEQ multiplex PCR; TCRdb lists only in-frame clones, some missing. The repertoire holds some 230,000 clones, with less than 90% as singletons. Germline CDR1 MNHNY, CDR2 SVGAGI (reference sequence). With V trimmed by 6 bases and J by 2 bases, 3 bases remained unmatched. There are 13 residues in the CDR3. The material sequenced was peripheral blood. This receptor was obtained from a woman aged 60 to 75 who had recovered from COVID-19. The chain is built from TRBV6-6 and TRBJ1-2; 7 bases agree with TRBD1. In nucleotides, the CDR3 is TGTGCCAGCAGACCGACAGGGAACTATGGCTACACCTTC. This encodes CASRPTGNYGYTF.